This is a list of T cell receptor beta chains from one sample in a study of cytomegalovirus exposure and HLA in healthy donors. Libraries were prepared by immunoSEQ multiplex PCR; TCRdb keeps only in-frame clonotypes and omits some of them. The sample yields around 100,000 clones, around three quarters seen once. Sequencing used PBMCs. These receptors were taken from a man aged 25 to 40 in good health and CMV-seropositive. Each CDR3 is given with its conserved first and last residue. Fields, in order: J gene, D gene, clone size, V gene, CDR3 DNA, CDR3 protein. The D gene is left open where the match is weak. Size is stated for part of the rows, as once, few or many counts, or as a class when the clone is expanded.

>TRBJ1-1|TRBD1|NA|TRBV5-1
TGCGCCAGCAGCCTCCGGGACAGCTCGATGAACACTGAAGCTTTCTTT
CASSLRDSSMNTEAFF
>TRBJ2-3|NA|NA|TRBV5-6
TGTGCCAGCAGCTTGGACGGGGAAGATACGCAGTATTTT
CASSLDGEDTQYF
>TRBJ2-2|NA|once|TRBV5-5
TGTGCCAGCAGCTTCACGAGTCGCGGGGAGCTGTTTTTT
CASSFTSRGELFF
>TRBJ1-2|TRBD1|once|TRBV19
TGTGCCAGTAGGATGGAGAGACAGGGGAACTATGGCTACACCTTC
CASRMERQGNYGYTF
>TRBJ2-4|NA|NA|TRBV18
TGTGCCAGCTCACCACCGTTCGACGGGAACATTCAGTACTTC
CASSPPFDGNIQYF
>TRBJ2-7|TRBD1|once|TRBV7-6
TGTGCCAGCAGCCCTCCGGATGGGACAGGGGTCCACGAGCAGTACTTC
CASSPPDGTGVHEQYF
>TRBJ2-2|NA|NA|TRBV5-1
TGCGCCAGCAGCCCCCGAGCTAGAGCCGGGGAGCTGTTTTTT
CASSPRARAGELFF
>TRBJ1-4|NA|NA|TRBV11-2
TGTGCCAGCAGCTTAGGAGGGTCACGTGGAGAAAAACTGTTTTTT
CASSLGGSRGEKLFF
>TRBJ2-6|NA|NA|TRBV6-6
TGTGCCAGCAGTTACAGTACAGGCTCTGGGGCCAACGTCCTGACTTTC
CASSYSTGSGANVLTF
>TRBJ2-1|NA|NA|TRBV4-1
TGCGCCAGCAGCCAAGTCCCGGACAATGAGCAGTTCTTC
CASSQVPDNEQFF
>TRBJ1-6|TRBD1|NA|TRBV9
TGTGCCAGCAGCGTAGGGGGGGACAGGGGATCCCTCCACTTT
CASSVGGDRGSLHF
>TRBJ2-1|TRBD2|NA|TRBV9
TGTGCCAGCAGCGTAGCGATCGGGCGGGGGGCCGAGGATGAGCAGTTCTTC
CASSVAIGRGAEDEQFF
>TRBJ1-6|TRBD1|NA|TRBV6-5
TGTGCCAGCAGAGCCCGCAGGGGGACGGATTCACCCCTCCACTTT
CASRARRGTDSPLHF
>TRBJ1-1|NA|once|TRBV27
TGTGCCAGCAGTCCTCAGGGGTATCTGAACACTGAAGCTTTCTTT
CASSPQGYLNTEAFF
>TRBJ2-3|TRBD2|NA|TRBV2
TGTGCCAGTGGCGGACTAGCGGGACTTACAGATACGCAGTATTTT
CASGGLAGLTDTQYF
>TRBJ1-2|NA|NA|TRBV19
TGTGCCAGTAGTATTCGGACAGCCTTTCGGGGCTACACCTTC
CASSIRTAFRGYTF
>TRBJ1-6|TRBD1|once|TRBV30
TGTGCCTGGAGCACACAGGGGGCCGGGGCCCTCCACTTT
CAWSTQGAGALHF
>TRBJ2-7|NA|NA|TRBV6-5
TGTGCCAGCAGTGCGATTGACGGCGGAGCCTACGAGCAGTACTTC
CASSAIDGGAYEQYF
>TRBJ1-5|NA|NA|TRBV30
TGTGCCTGGACCCCTAAGCAGGGGCAGGAGAGATATAGCAATCAGCCCCAGCATTTT
CAWTPKQGQERYSNQPQHF
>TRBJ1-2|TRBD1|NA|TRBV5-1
TGCGCCAGCAGCGAGAACGCCGGGACAGCCTATGGCTACACCTTC
CASSENAGTAYGYTF
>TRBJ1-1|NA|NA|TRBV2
TGTGCCAGCAGAATTGGAGTAGGGAACACTGAAGCTTTCTTT
CASRIGVGNTEAFF
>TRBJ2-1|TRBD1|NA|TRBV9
TGTGCCAGCAGCCCAGGGACAGGATCCTACAATGAGCAGTTCTTC
CASSPGTGSYNEQFF
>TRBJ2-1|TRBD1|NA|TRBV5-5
TGTGCCAGCAGCGACCGGACAGGGGACGGCAATGAGCAGTTCTTC
CASSDRTGDGNEQFF
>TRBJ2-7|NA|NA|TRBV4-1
TGCGCCAGCAGCCAAGATCAAGTTTCAGGACCTAAGGGGTCCTACGAGCAGTACTTC
CASSQDQVSGPKGSYEQYF
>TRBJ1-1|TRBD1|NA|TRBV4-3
TGCGCCAGCAGCCATCTCCGGGACAGGCGGAACACTGAAGCTTTCTTT
CASSHLRDRRNTEAFF
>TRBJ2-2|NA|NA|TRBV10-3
TGTGCCATCAGGCAGGAGGGCTCGAACACCGGGGAGCTGTTTTTT
CAIRQEGSNTGELFF
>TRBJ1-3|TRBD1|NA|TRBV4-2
TGTGCCAGCAGCCAAGCCCCCGACAGGGAAGGAAACACCATATATTTT
CASSQAPDREGNTIYF
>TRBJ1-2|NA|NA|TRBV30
TGTGCCTGGAACCTAAAGGACAGTCGTGCGACTGGCTACACCTTC
CAWNLKDSRATGYTF